The 8 T cell receptor beta chains given below trace back to one sample, sequenced in a study of cytomegalovirus exposure and HLA in healthy donors. The primer mix had 60 Vbeta and 13 Jbeta primers. Measured with immunoSEQ multiplex PCR; TCRdb has only the in-frame clones, and not every one. The sample lists about 200,000 clones, roughly 80% occurring once. The sample comprised PBMCs. All receptors derive from a man aged 50-60 years in good health and CMV-seronegative.

This clone appeared a few times. The rearrangement joins TRBV2 to TRBJ2-2; 8 positions match TRBD2. This CDR3 region has 14 residues. Looked up from germline, CDR1 is SNHLY and CDR2 is FYNNEI. V lost 7 bases and J lost 1; bases outside the gene matches: 2. The CDR3 bases are TGTGCCAGCACCCTAGCGGGGAACACCGGGGAGCTGTTTTTT. It encodes CASTLAGNTGELFF.

V is TRBV27 and J is TRBJ2-2; the match to TRBD1 covers 8 bases. The V segment lost 11 bases and the J segment 6 bases; nucleotides outside the gene matches: 5. CDR1 and CDR2 (germline): MNHEY, SMNVEV (reference sequence). The CDR3 has 12 amino acids. The CDR3 region has the DNA TGTGCCGCTCAGGGGGCGGCCGGGGAGCTGTTTTTT. Translating gives CAAQGAAGELFF.

The DNA for the CDR3 is TGCGCCAGCAGTGAGTCGGTAGGGGACAGGGTCCTCTTCCTGGCCTACGAGCAGTACTTC. It yields the protein CASSESVGDRVLFLAYEQYF. The chain combines TRBV10-1 with TRBJ2-7; 9 nucleotides match TRBD1. The length of the CDR3 is 20 residues. Germline V gene lookup returns CDR1 WNHNN and CDR2 SYGVQD (reference sequence). Unmatched junction bases numbered 17, after V lost 0 bases and J lost 2 bases.

CDR3 sequence reads: CASSIVETGLGATGYTF. As DNA, the CDR3 is TGTGCCAGTAGTATAGTGGAGACGGGGCTGGGGGCGACGGGCTACACCTTC. The chain couples TRBV19 to TRBJ1-2; D perhaps matches TRBD1 (6 bases). This CDR3 region has 17 residues. With 1 base removed from V and 8 bases from J, the gap between germline ends came to 23 bases. In germline, CDR1 is LNHDA, CDR2 SQIVND (reference sequence). The full variable domain, in which reference TRBV19 and TRBJ1-2 provide the parts outside the CDR3, is DGGITQSPKYLFRKEGQNVTLSCEQNLNHDAMYWYRQDPGQGLRLIYYSQIVNDFQKGDIAEGYSVSREKKESFPLTVTSAQKNPTAFYLCASSIVETGLGATGYTFGSGTRLTVV.

This clone was recorded only once. The chain is built from TRBV28 and TRBJ2-4; D remains ambiguous. The CDR3 spans 15 residues. Germline V gives CDR1 MDHEN, CDR2 SYDVKM. V was clipped by 2 bases and J by 1 base, with 9 bases between them. In DNA form, the CDR3 reads TGTGCCAGCAGTTTACAGGCCTTGGCCAAAAACATTCAGTACTTC. It yields the protein CASSLQALAKNIQYF.

The chain couples TRBV5-6 to TRBJ2-7; 9 bases are a match to TRBD1. After removal of 4 bases from V and 0 bases from J, the junction contained 2 bases not matched to a gene. Germline V lookup: CDR1 SGHDT, CDR2 YYEEEE. The CDR3 consists of 14 residues. CDR3 sequence reads: CASSAGQGSYEQYF. Written as DNA, the CDR3 is TGTGCCAGCAGCGCGGGACAGGGCTCCTACGAGCAGTACTTC.

This sequence joins TRBV28 and TRBJ1-1; D unclear. V was trimmed by 2 bases and J by 7 bases, leaving 11 bases between them. The germline V gene encodes CDR1 MDHEN and CDR2 SYDVKM. This CDR3 region has 13 residues. The CDR3 is CASSLEGLGEAFF. The CDR3 region has the DNA TGTGCCAGCAGTTTAGAGGGCCTGGGTGAAGCTTTCTTT. The variable domain in full, completed from reference TRBV28 and TRBJ1-1, reads DVKVTQSSRYLVKRTGEKVFLECVQDMDHENMFWYRQDPGLGLRLIYFSYDVKMKEKGDIPEGYSVSREKKERFSLILESASTNQTSMYLCASSLEGLGEAFFGQGTRLTVV.

V and J are TRBV9 and TRBJ2-3, with 10 bases identical to TRBD2. The V gene's germline CDR1 is SGDLS and CDR2 YYNGEE. The CDR3 runs to 18 residues. Trimming took 0 bases from V and 4 from J; bases not matched to a gene: 11. The CDR3, as DNA: TGTGCCAGCAGCGTAGTTGGAGGTCTAGCGGGAGCGGCAGATACGCAGTATTTT. This translates into CASSVVGGLAGAADTQYF.